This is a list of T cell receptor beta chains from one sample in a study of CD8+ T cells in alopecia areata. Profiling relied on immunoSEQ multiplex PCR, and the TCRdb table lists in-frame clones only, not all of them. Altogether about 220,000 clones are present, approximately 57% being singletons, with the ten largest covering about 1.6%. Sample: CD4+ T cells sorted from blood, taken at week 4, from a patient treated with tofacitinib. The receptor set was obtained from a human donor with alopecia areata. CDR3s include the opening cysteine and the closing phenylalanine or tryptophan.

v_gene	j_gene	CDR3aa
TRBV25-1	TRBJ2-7	CASRYLYEQYF
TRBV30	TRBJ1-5	CAWSGQSNQPQHF
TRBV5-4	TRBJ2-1	CASSWIRGIDEQFF
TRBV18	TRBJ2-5	CASSPTGGYPQETQYF
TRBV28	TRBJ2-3	CASSLWDRSTDTQYF
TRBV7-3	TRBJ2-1	CASSLRETVYNEQFF
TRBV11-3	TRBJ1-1	CASSQGQGPPEAFF
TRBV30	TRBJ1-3	CAWIPIMETTGNTIYF
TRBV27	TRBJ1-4	CASRGWPPGEKLFF
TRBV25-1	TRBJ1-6	CASSETPPTSLRGSPLHF
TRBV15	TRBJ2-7	CATSRNRDRVREQYF
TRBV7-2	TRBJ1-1	CASSSTDSYTEAFF
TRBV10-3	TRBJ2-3	CAIRRTDTQYF
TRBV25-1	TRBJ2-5	CASGRGSETQYF